Each of the 15 T cell receptor beta chains below was sequenced from the same sample in a study of cytomegalovirus exposure and HLA in healthy donors. With 60 Vbeta and 13 Jbeta primers, the PCR was carried out. Clones were read by immunoSEQ multiplex PCR, and TCRdb kept only the in-frame ones, dropping some. Here the sample spans 150,000 to 160,000 clones, roughly 74% being singletons. The sample comprised PBMCs. These receptors were collected from a man aged 18 to 30 in good health and CMV-seronegative.

V and J are TRBV9 and TRBJ2-7; perhaps TRBD1 as D (6 bases). The germline gives CDR1 SGDLS, CDR2 YYNGEE. This CDR3 has 14 residues. V shed 4 bases and J shed 3 bases, with 14 bases lying between them. CDR3 residues: CASSPRVGGYEQYF. The CDR3 region has the DNA TGTGCCAGCAGCCCCCGGGTAGGGGGCTACGAGCAGTACTTC.

The rearrangement uses TRBV5-1 and TRBJ1-2, with D maybe TRBD1 (5 bases). CDR1 and CDR2 (germline): SGHRS, YFSETQ. The CDR3 extends over 15 amino acids. Between the trimmed V and J ends, which lost 0 bases and 0 bases, there was a span of 9 bases. The CDR3 DNA follows: TGCGCCAGCAGCTTGGCGGGGGACTCTAACTATGGCTACACCTTC. It is translated as CASSLAGDSNYGYTF.

J is TRBJ1-1 and V is TRBV28, with unresolved D. V was pared by 6 bases and J by 0 bases, with 17 bases between. The CDR3 has 16 residues. Germline V lookup: CDR1 MDHEN, CDR2 SYDVKM. The CDR3 region is CASSLPGRRLNTEAFF. As DNA, the CDR3 is TGTGCCAGCAGCTTACCCGGCCGGCGGCTGAACACTGAAGCTTTCTTT.

This rearrangement joins TRBV6-6 to TRBJ1-1; D not resolved. This CDR3 is built from 14 residues. Germline V CDR1 and CDR2: MNHNY, SVGAGI (reference sequence). V lost 2 bases and J 0 bases, leaving 7 bases between the germline ends. As DNA, the CDR3 is TGTGCCAGCAGTTACCCCCCTATGAACACTGAAGCTTTCTTT. Protein: CASSYPPMNTEAFF.

The V call is TRBV18, the J call TRBJ1-1, with 10 bases identical to TRBD1. The germline V gene encodes CDR1 KGHSH and CDR2 LQKENI. The length of the CDR3 is 14 residues. With 7 bases clipped from V and 7 bases from J, the junction kept 9 bases outside the gene matches. CDR3 loop: CASLNDRGRDEAFF. The DNA of the CDR3 is TGTGCCAGCTTGAACGACAGGGGGCGGGATGAAGCTTTCTTT.

V is TRBV27 and J is TRBJ1-4; TRBD1 matches at 9 bases. After removal of 8 bases from V and 10 bases from J, the junction contained 11 bases not matched to a gene. The CDR3 length is 14 residues. Germline CDR1 is MNHEY and CDR2 is SMNVEV (reference sequence). The CDR3 reads CASGPGQGIGKLFF. The CDR3 DNA reads TGTGCCAGCGGACCGGGACAGGGAATTGGAAAACTGTTTTTT.

Only a few counts were recorded for this clone. The chain has TRBV19 and TRBJ2-6; the D is unclear. CDR1 and CDR2 (germline): LNHDA, SQIVND (reference sequence). The length of the CDR3 is 16 residues. Trimming took 4 bases from V and 2 from J, leaving 12 bases between them. Written as DNA, the CDR3 is TGTGCCAGTAGTAGGGCGAGAACCGCTGGGGCCAACGTCCTGACTTTC. Translating gives CASSRARTAGANVLTF.

The chain uses TRBV9 and TRBJ2-7, with 7 nucleotides matching TRBD2. Losses at the gene ends were 0 bases for V and 2 bases for J; bases not matched to a gene: 5. The CDR3 loop spans 15 amino acids. Germline V gene data show CDR1 as SGDLS and CDR2 as YYNGEE. CDR3 bases: TGTGCCAGCAGCGTAGGGCGGGGGACGGCCTACGAGCAGTACTTC. Protein: CASSVGRGTAYEQYF.

J is TRBJ1-1 and V is TRBV5-1; 8 bases are a match to TRBD1. With V trimmed by 0 bases and J by 6 bases, 10 bases remained unmatched. Germline V gene data show CDR1 as SGHRS and CDR2 as YFSETQ. This CDR3 is 16 amino acids long. The chain's CDR3 is CASSLGLQGASAEAFF. The CDR3, as DNA: TGCGCCAGCAGCTTGGGGCTCCAGGGGGCGAGCGCTGAAGCTTTCTTT.

The genes are TRBV6-5 and TRBJ1-1, with TRBD1 matching 9 bases. Germline V CDR1 and CDR2: MNHEY, SVGAGI. V lost 6 bases, J lost 5 bases, and 10 bases stayed unmatched. The CDR3 totals 15 residues. The CDR3 loop is CASSRGTGPGTEAFF. In DNA, the CDR3 is TGTGCCAGCAGCCGAGGGACAGGGCCGGGTACTGAAGCTTTCTTT.

The chain uses TRBV28 and TRBJ1-4; no firm D call. Germline CDR1 and CDR2: MDHEN and SYDVKM. V was trimmed by 4 bases and J by 6 bases, leaving 18 bases between them. The CDR3 sequence is 16 residues long. In DNA form, the CDR3 reads TGTGCCAGCAGTTCACCATCAACCGGGAGTCATGAAAAACTGTTTTTT. Translated, it gives CASSSPSTGSHEKLFF. The full variable domain, its missing parts supplied by reference TRBV28 and TRBJ1-4, is DVKVTQSSRYLVKRTGEKVFLECVQDMDHENMFWYRQDPGLGLRLIYFSYDVKMKEKGDIPEGYSVSREKKERFSLILESASTNQTSMYLCASSSPSTGSHEKLFFGSGTQLSVL.

This sequence joins TRBV28 and TRBJ1-5; tentative D call: TRBD1 (5 bases). The V end lost 4 bases, the J end lost 5 bases, and 15 bases lay between the germline ends. CDR1 and CDR2 from the germline V gene are MDHEN and SYDVKM. The CDR3 has 15 amino acids. This CDR3 reads CASSSPAAGDQPQHF. The CDR3 DNA is TGTGCCAGCAGTTCCCCCGCGGCGGGGGATCAGCCCCAGCATTTT.

This chain uses TRBV27 with TRBJ1-2; a possible D gene is TRBD1 (5 bases). The V and J ends lost 4 bases and 3 bases respectively, with 18 bases between them. Germline V gives CDR1 MNHEY, CDR2 SMNVEV (reference sequence). The CDR3 consists of 16 residues. CDR3 bases: TGTGCCAGCAGTTCCCCCTTCGGGGGGTTCCACTATGGCTACACCTTC. Protein: CASSSPFGGFHYGYTF.

The chain has TRBV5-4 and TRBJ2-1; 15 bases agree with TRBD2. The CDR3 length is 14 residues. V lost 5 bases, J lost 15 bases, and 9 bases stayed unmatched. Per the germline V gene, CDR1 is SGHNT and CDR2 is YYREEE (reference sequence). The CDR3 DNA reads as TGTGCCAGCAGTTCTGGGACTAGCGGGGGGCCACGGTTCTTC. Its protein is CASSSGTSGGPRFF.

V usage is TRBV30 and J usage is TRBJ1-2; D not resolved. The CDR3 contains 14 residues. In germline, CDR1 is GTSNPN, CDR2 SVGIG (reference sequence). V was trimmed by 0 bases and J by 6 bases, leaving 14 bases between them. The CDR3 DNA reads as TGTGCCTGGAGTGTATTCCGGGGAATCGATGGCTACACCTTC. Translation gives CAWSVFRGIDGYTF.